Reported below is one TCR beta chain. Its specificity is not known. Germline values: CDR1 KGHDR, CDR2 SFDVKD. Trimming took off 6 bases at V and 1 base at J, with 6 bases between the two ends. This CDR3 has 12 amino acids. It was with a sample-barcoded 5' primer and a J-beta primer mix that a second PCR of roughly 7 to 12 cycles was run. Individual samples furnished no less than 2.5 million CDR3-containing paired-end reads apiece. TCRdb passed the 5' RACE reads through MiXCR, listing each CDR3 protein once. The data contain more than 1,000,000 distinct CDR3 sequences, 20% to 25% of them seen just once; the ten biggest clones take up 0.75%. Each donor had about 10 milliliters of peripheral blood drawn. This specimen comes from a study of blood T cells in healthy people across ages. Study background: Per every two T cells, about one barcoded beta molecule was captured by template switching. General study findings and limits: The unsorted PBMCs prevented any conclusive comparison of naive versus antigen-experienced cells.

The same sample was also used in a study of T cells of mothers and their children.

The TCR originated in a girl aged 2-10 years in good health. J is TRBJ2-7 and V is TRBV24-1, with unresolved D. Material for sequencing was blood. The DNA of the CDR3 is TGTGCCACCAGTCAAAATTCCTACGAGCAGTACTTC. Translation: CATSQNSYEQYF.